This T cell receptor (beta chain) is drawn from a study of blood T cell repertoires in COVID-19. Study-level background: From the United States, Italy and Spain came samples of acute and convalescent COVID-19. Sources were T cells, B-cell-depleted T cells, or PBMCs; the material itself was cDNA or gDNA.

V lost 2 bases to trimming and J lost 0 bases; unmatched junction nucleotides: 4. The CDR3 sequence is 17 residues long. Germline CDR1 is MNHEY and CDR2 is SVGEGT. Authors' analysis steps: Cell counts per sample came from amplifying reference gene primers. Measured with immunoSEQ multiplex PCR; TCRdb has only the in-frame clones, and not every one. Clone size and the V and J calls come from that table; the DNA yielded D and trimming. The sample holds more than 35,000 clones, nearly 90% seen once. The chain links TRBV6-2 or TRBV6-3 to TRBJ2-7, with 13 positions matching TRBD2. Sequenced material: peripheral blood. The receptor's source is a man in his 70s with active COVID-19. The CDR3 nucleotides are TGTGCCAGCAGTTACCGTCGGACTAGCGGGAGCTCCTACGAGCAGTACTTC. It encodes CASSYRRTSGSSYEQYF.